One TCR beta chain is described in this entry. As yet, its antigen is unknown. The data belong to a study of T cell responses to AZD1222 COVID-19 vaccine. Study-level findings and limits: In a largely white British group with more females than males, clonal diversity was possibly underestimated. Two doses of AZD1222 preceded a rise in Spike-specific TCR breadth and depth.

Assay used: immunoSEQ multiplex PCR; TCRdb lists only in-frame clones, some missing. Among about 130,000 clones listed, just under 95% were seen once. Trimming left V 4 bases short and J 2 bases short, with 13 bases between. This CDR3 is built from 15 residues. CDR1 is SGHTA and CDR2 is FQGTGA in the germline V gene. This clonotype originated in an adult in good health. Sample: peripheral blood, taken on day 0 of AZD1222 vaccination. This chain uses TRBV7-3 with TRBJ2-3, with D perhaps matching TRBD2 (6 bases). The CDR3 DNA reads as TGTGCCAGCAGCTCCGTGGGACTTCCCACAGATACGCAGTATTTT. It yields the protein CASSSVGLPTDTQYF.